These 5 T cell receptor beta chains originate from one sample sequenced in a study of OX40 agonist ivuxolimab in advanced cancers. Sequencing used immunoSEQ multiplex PCR; TCRdb keeps in-frame clones, though not all of them. The repertoire has fewer than 85,000 clones, 70% to 90% of them found once; the top ten carry roughly 0.7%. The sample was CD4+ or CD8+ T cells sorted from blood, taken in a trial of the OX40 agonist ivuxolimab. These receptors came from an adult with an advanced solid tumor such as melanoma, head and neck, liver or kidney cancer.

CDR3 sequence reads: CASSDRTGGETQYF. In nucleotides, the CDR3 is TGCGCCAGCAGCGACCGGACGGGGGGGGAGACCCAGTACTTC. The chain couples TRBV5-1 to TRBJ2-5, with 8 bases aligning to TRBD2. The junction had 7 bases not matched to a gene; V was cut back by 4 bases and J by 5 bases. The CDR3 is made up of 14 amino acids. CDR1 is SGHRS and CDR2 is YFSETQ in the germline V gene.

The V call is TRBV30, the J call TRBJ1-1, with D hard to call. V was pared by 3 bases and J by 1 base, with 6 bases between. This CDR3 has 12 amino acids. Germline CDR1 GTSNPN, CDR2 SVGIG (reference sequence). DNA for the CDR3: TGTGCCTGGAGAGAGAAGAACACTGAAGCTTTCTTT. It codes for CAWREKNTEAFF.

The rearrangement joins TRBV6-1 to TRBJ1-1; D not resolved. Germline V gives CDR1 MNHNS, CDR2 SASEGT. V was clipped by 6 bases and J by 3 bases, with 11 bases between them. This CDR3 region has 13 residues. CDR3 in DNA: TGTGCCAGCAGGGGCCAGAGGGACACTGAAGCTTTCTTT. Translating gives CASRGQRDTEAFF.

The rearrangement joins TRBV19 to TRBJ1-1, with D possibly being TRBD1 (5 bases). V shed 3 bases and J shed 4 bases, with 12 bases lying between them. The CDR3 has 14 residues. Per germline, CDR1 LNHDA and CDR2 SQIVND (reference sequence). The CDR3 DNA sequence: TGTGCCAGTAGTATCCGCAGGGTGGTCACTGAAGCTTTCTTT. Amino acid sequence: CASSIRRVVTEAFF.

This chain connects TRBV4-1 to TRBJ1-1; 7 bases are shared with TRBD1. The CDR3 loop spans 17 amino acids. Germline lookup yields CDR1 MGHRA and CDR2 YSYEKL. J gave up 3 bases and V 3 bases, and 13 bases lay outside the gene matches. In DNA form, the CDR3 reads TGCGCCAGCAGCCAGTTGTGGGTCCCTACAGGGGACACTGAAGCTTTCTTT. This codes for CASSQLWVPTGDTEAFF.